This T cell receptor beta chain was recovered during a study of PD-1 blockade in classical Hodgkin lymphoma (TCRdb year 2020). Context from the whole study: The study used CyTOF and TCR beta sequencing to define a peripheral blood immune signature of response to PD-1 blockade in classical Hodgkin lymphoma. Overall study outcomes, separate from this receptor: The study covered only a single clinical trial cohort, and the causes of the repertoire differences, possibly disease activity or prior therapy, were still not defined. Baseline TCR diversity was reported to be lower in newly diagnosed patients than in healthy donors, and even lower in relapsed/refractory patients.

Genomic DNA was extracted with the Qiagen DNeasy kit from unsorted PBMCs and from negatively selected CD4+ and CD8+ fractions. Amplification of TCR beta CDR3 regions was done by immunoSEQ multiplex PCR with primers that anneal to V and J segments. A synthetic immune receptor repertoire was used to minimize amplification bias, and any remaining bias was removed computationally after sequencing. The paper's processing steps were these. Repertoire diversity was quantified as the Shannon entropy index using custom Python scripts. Unsorted, CD4+ and CD8+ repertoires were analyzed separately, except in combined analyses where CD4+ and CD8+ sequences were merged in silico. Imported from immuneACCESS, the table was reduced by TCRdb to in-frame sequences with V and J called. These copies leave out some clones; in studies compared against another copy, an unresolved V gene accounts for under half, and the cause of the remainder is not known. V and J calls plus clone size are reproduced from that table; the DNA served to infer D and trimming. The sample table shows more than 20,000 clones, and about 94% are seen once. The ten largest clonotypes hold 4.5% to 7% of the sample.

There are 14 amino acids in the CDR3, from cysteine to phenylalanine inclusive. Of the read, only the CDR3 DNA is kept; its 42 bases are in frame from base 1. CDR1 LNHDA and CDR2 SQIVND were looked up in the germline V gene (reference sequence). The V and J ends are trimmed by 10 bases and 4 bases, leaving 18 bases between them. About this clone: Its antigen remains unidentified. Base qualities were left out, and no much larger clone turns up one base away.

The meaning of the sample's time point label: newly diagnosed, previously untreated cHL patient sample. As a comparison group for the relapsed/refractory trial patients, PBMCs were sequenced from patients with newly diagnosed, previously untreated classical Hodgkin lymphoma. Peripheral blood was collected in 8 mL Vacutainer Cell Preparation Tubes, from which PBMCs were isolated by centrifugation and then cryopreserved. The clonotype comes from a human donor with classical Hodgkin lymphoma. The chain couples TRBV19 to TRBJ2-3; the D assignment is uncertain and may be TRBD1 or TRBD2, with 5 bases supporting each. What was sequenced was peripheral blood mononuclear cells (PBMCs). The CDR3 region has the sequence CAIRETWASDTQYF. The bases are TGTGCCATCAGGGAGACCTGGGCTTCAGATACGCAGTATTTT. Extended through the reference TRBV19 and TRBJ2-3 proteins, this CDR3 yields the full variable domain: DGGITQSPKYLFRKEGQNVTLSCEQNLNHDAMYWYRQDPGQGLRLIYYSQIVNDFQKGDIAEGYSVSREKKESFPLTVTSAQKNPTAFYLCAIRETWASDTQYFGPGTRLTVL.